These T cell receptor beta chains were read from a single sample in a study of blood T cell repertoires in COVID-19. Using immunoSEQ multiplex PCR, the repertoire was profiled, and TCRdb retains in-frame clones only, with some absent. The sample holds under 150,000 clones, approximately 80% seen once. The sample consisted of peripheral blood. These receptors originate from a woman of 80 years or more in a cohort sampled during active or convalescent COVID-19. The CDR3 runs from the conserved cysteine through the conserved F or W. The order of the fields is J gene, clone size, D gene, CDR3 length, V gene, CDR3 DNA, CDR3 protein. D genes are given only for firm matches. Part of the rows lack a size; the others show once, few, many or a class for expanded clones.

j_gene: TRBJ2-3; abundance: few; d_gene: TRBD2; len: 15; v_gene: TRBV9; CDR3nt: TGTGCCAGCAGCGCCACTAGCGGTTTAACAGATACGCAGTATTTT; CDR3aa: CASSATSGLTDTQYF
j_gene: TRBJ1-2; abundance: NA; d_gene: NA; len: 15; v_gene: TRBV19; CDR3nt: TGTGCCAGTAGTATAGGCGGTCCTAGCGAGAGTGGCTACACCTTC; CDR3aa: CASSIGGPSESGYTF
j_gene: TRBJ2-7; abundance: NA; d_gene: TRBD1; len: 15; v_gene: TRBV7-6; CDR3nt: TGTGCCAGCAGGCAAAACGGACAGGGGAACGGCGAGCAGTACTTC; CDR3aa: CASRQNGQGNGEQYF
j_gene: TRBJ2-1; abundance: NA; d_gene: TRBD1; len: 13; v_gene: TRBV3-1/TRBV3-2; CDR3nt: TGTGCCAATACAGGGGGCGTCTACAATGAGCAGTTCTTC; CDR3aa: CANTGGVYNEQFF
j_gene: TRBJ1-5; abundance: NA; d_gene: NA; len: 15; v_gene: TRBV5-5; CDR3nt: TGTGCCAGCAGCTACCAGGTAGGGGGTGTCCAGCCCCAGCATTTT; CDR3aa: CASSYQVGGVQPQHF
j_gene: TRBJ2-1; abundance: NA; d_gene: TRBD2; len: 14; v_gene: TRBV2; CDR3nt: TGTGCCAGCCATAGCCCGGGACTATACAATGAGCAGTTCTTC; CDR3aa: CASHSPGLYNEQFF
j_gene: TRBJ2-5; abundance: once; d_gene: TRBD2; len: 18; v_gene: TRBV4-3; CDR3nt: TGCGCCAGCAGCCCGGGGGGGGCGGGGGCCCTCCTAGGGGAGACCCAGTACTTC; CDR3aa: CASSPGGAGALLGETQYF
j_gene: TRBJ1-5; abundance: NA; d_gene: TRBD1; len: 14; v_gene: TRBV7-9; CDR3nt: TGTGCCAGCAGCAGAACAGGGGGCAATCAGCCCCAGCATTTT; CDR3aa: CASSRTGGNQPQHF
j_gene: TRBJ2-2; abundance: NA; d_gene: NA; len: 13; v_gene: TRBV6-5; CDR3nt: TGTGCCAGTGTACTAGCCGGGGCCGGGGAGCTGTTTTTT; CDR3aa: CASVLAGAGELFF
j_gene: TRBJ2-7; abundance: NA; d_gene: NA; len: 14; v_gene: TRBV4-1; CDR3nt: TGCGCCAGCAGGGAGCAGGGGGGTGACTACGAGCAGTACTTC; CDR3aa: CASREQGGDYEQYF
j_gene: TRBJ2-1; abundance: NA; d_gene: TRBD1; len: 16; v_gene: TRBV19; CDR3nt: TGTGCCAGCACATCGCCGGACAGGGGCGACTACAATGAGCAGTTCTTC; CDR3aa: CASTSPDRGDYNEQFF
j_gene: TRBJ1-1; abundance: NA; d_gene: NA; len: 14; v_gene: TRBV15; CDR3nt: TGTGCCACCAGCAGAGGTGCTAGGGAGTTTGAAGCTTTCTTT; CDR3aa: CATSRGAREFEAFF
j_gene: TRBJ2-1; abundance: once; d_gene: NA; len: 15; v_gene: TRBV6-2/TRBV6-3; CDR3nt: TGTGCCAGCAGCTCGGACAGGGAGGGCTACAATGAGCAGTTCTTC; CDR3aa: CASSSDREGYNEQFF
j_gene: TRBJ1-6; abundance: NA; d_gene: TRBD1; len: 15; v_gene: TRBV9; CDR3nt: TGTGCCAGCAGCCCCTCGGGACAGCCTAATTCACCCCTCCACTTT; CDR3aa: CASSPSGQPNSPLHF
j_gene: TRBJ2-4; abundance: NA; d_gene: TRBD1; len: 17; v_gene: TRBV15; CDR3nt: TGTGCCACCAGCAGAGTTTTCGGGACAGAAGCCAAAAACATTCAGTACTTC; CDR3aa: CATSRVFGTEAKNIQYF
j_gene: TRBJ2-2; abundance: NA; d_gene: NA; len: 15; v_gene: TRBV28; CDR3nt: TGTGCCAGCAGCCCCACAAGACCCGGGAACGGGGAGCTGTTTTTT; CDR3aa: CASSPTRPGNGELFF
j_gene: TRBJ2-1; abundance: few; d_gene: TRBD2; len: 15; v_gene: TRBV5-4; CDR3nt: TGTGCCAGCAGCTTAAGGCGGGGGGCCTACAATGAGCAGTTCTTC; CDR3aa: CASSLRRGAYNEQFF
j_gene: TRBJ2-5; abundance: NA; d_gene: NA; len: 11; v_gene: TRBV5-6; CDR3nt: TGTGCCAGCAGCATACGGACAGCCCAGTACTTC; CDR3aa: CASSIRTAQYF
j_gene: TRBJ2-7; abundance: NA; d_gene: NA; len: 18; v_gene: TRBV21-1; CDR3nt: TGTGCCAGCAGCAAAGGACAGGGTAAGGACTACGAACTACGCGAGCAGTACTTC; CDR3aa: CASSKGQGKDYELREQYF
j_gene: TRBJ2-1; abundance: NA; d_gene: NA; len: 11; v_gene: TRBV5-1; CDR3nt: TGCGCCAGCAGCTTGGCAGTTGAGCAGTTCTTC; CDR3aa: CASSLAVEQFF
j_gene: TRBJ1-1; abundance: NA; d_gene: NA; len: 13; v_gene: TRBV27; CDR3nt: TGTGCCAGCAGTCTTAGACAGACCACTGAAGCTTTCTTT; CDR3aa: CASSLRQTTEAFF
j_gene: TRBJ2-5; abundance: NA; d_gene: TRBD2; len: 17; v_gene: TRBV5-1; CDR3nt: TGCGCCAGCAGCACTCGGACTAGCGGGGATCTCCAAGAGACCCAGTACTTC; CDR3aa: CASSTRTSGDLQETQYF
j_gene: TRBJ1-3; abundance: once; d_gene: NA; len: 10; v_gene: TRBV19; CDR3nt: TGTGCCACTAGCCGGAACACCATATATTTT; CDR3aa: CATSRNTIYF
j_gene: TRBJ1-1; abundance: NA; d_gene: TRBD1; len: 15; v_gene: TRBV6-5; CDR3nt: TGTGCCAGCAGAAAACAACAGGGGTATCACACTGAAGCTTTCTTT; CDR3aa: CASRKQQGYHTEAFF
j_gene: TRBJ2-1; abundance: NA; d_gene: TRBD2; len: 15; v_gene: TRBV7-3; CDR3nt: TGTGCCAGCAGCTTAATTTTAGCGGGGGTGAATGAGCAGTTCTTC; CDR3aa: CASSLILAGVNEQFF
j_gene: TRBJ2-1; abundance: NA; d_gene: TRBD2; len: 20; v_gene: TRBV24-1; CDR3nt: TGTGCCACCAGTGATTTTCCTAGCGGGGGGGCCAATCCGAGCGACAATGAGCAGTTCTTC; CDR3aa: CATSDFPSGGANPSDNEQFF
j_gene: TRBJ2-5; abundance: NA; d_gene: TRBD2; len: 16; v_gene: TRBV7-2; CDR3nt: TGTGCCAGCAGCTTAGACGGGACTAGCGCCACGGAGACCCAGTACTTC; CDR3aa: CASSLDGTSATETQYF
j_gene: TRBJ1-6; abundance: NA; d_gene: NA; len: 17; v_gene: TRBV18; CDR3nt: TGTGCCAGCTCACCACCGCAGGGCTCCTTCTATAATTCACCCCTCCACTTT; CDR3aa: CASSPPQGSFYNSPLHF
j_gene: TRBJ2-2; abundance: NA; d_gene: NA; len: 14; v_gene: TRBV27; CDR3nt: TGTGCCAGCAGTCCGACAGGGAACACCGGGGAGCTGTTTTTT; CDR3aa: CASSPTGNTGELFF
j_gene: TRBJ2-1; abundance: NA; d_gene: TRBD1; len: 15; v_gene: TRBV27; CDR3nt: TGTGCCAGCAGCACCCGGGACAGGGTCGTCAATGAGCAGTTCTTC; CDR3aa: CASSTRDRVVNEQFF
j_gene: TRBJ2-1; abundance: NA; d_gene: NA; len: 14; v_gene: TRBV11-2; CDR3nt: TGTGCCAGCAGCCCTCGTGCCGGAGACAATGAGCAGTTCTTC; CDR3aa: CASSPRAGDNEQFF
j_gene: TRBJ1-1; abundance: few; d_gene: TRBD1; len: 13; v_gene: TRBV7-9; CDR3nt: TGTGCCAGCAGCTTGGGACAGACCTATGAAGCTTTCTTT; CDR3aa: CASSLGQTYEAFF
j_gene: TRBJ2-1; abundance: NA; d_gene: TRBD1; len: 13; v_gene: TRBV11-2; CDR3nt: TGTGCCAGCCGGGACAGGGTCCACAATGAGCAGTTCTTC; CDR3aa: CASRDRVHNEQFF
j_gene: TRBJ1-1; abundance: NA; d_gene: TRBD1; len: 14; v_gene: TRBV7-2; CDR3nt: TGTGCCAGCAGCTTAGCCGGACAGGGGGCTGACGCTTTCTTT; CDR3aa: CASSLAGQGADAFF
j_gene: TRBJ1-6; abundance: NA; d_gene: TRBD1; len: 14; v_gene: TRBV6-5; CDR3nt: TGTGCCAGCTCCACTCGGACAGGGAATTCACCCCTCCACTTT; CDR3aa: CASSTRTGNSPLHF
j_gene: TRBJ1-4; abundance: once; d_gene: NA; len: 15; v_gene: TRBV6-5; CDR3nt: TGTGCCAGCAGGACTGACCCCCGCCCGGATTTAGAACTGTTTTTT; CDR3aa: CASRTDPRPDLELFF
j_gene: TRBJ2-2; abundance: NA; d_gene: TRBD1; len: 14; v_gene: TRBV7-2; CDR3nt: TGTGCCAGCAGCACGAGGACAGGAGCCGGGGAGCTGTTTTTT; CDR3aa: CASSTRTGAGELFF
j_gene: TRBJ1-2; abundance: NA; d_gene: NA; len: 15; v_gene: TRBV5-4; CDR3nt: TGTGCCAGCAGCCAAGGGGGACGGAATAACTATGGCTACACCTTC; CDR3aa: CASSQGGRNNYGYTF
j_gene: TRBJ2-1; abundance: NA; d_gene: TRBD2; len: 17; v_gene: TRBV7-2; CDR3nt: TGTGCCAGCAGCCTCGCCAGACTAGCGGGTCAAAACAATGAGCAGTTCTTC; CDR3aa: CASSLARLAGQNNEQFF
j_gene: TRBJ1-1; abundance: NA; d_gene: NA; len: 14; v_gene: TRBV7-9; CDR3nt: TGTGCCAGCAGCTTAAGAGTCAGGGACACTGAAGCTTTCTTT; CDR3aa: CASSLRVRDTEAFF
j_gene: TRBJ1-1; abundance: NA; d_gene: NA; len: 12; v_gene: TRBV2; CDR3nt: TGTGCCAGCAGCGCGCCCTACACTGAAGCTTTCTTT; CDR3aa: CASSAPYTEAFF
j_gene: TRBJ1-3; abundance: once; d_gene: NA; len: 16; v_gene: TRBV5-1; CDR3nt: TGCGCCAGCAGCTTGGCGGGTCCGGGGGCTGGAAACACCATATATTTT; CDR3aa: CASSLAGPGAGNTIYF
j_gene: TRBJ1-6; abundance: NA; d_gene: TRBD1; len: 15; v_gene: TRBV28; CDR3nt: TGTGCCAGCAGTTCGGGACAGGGTGGTAATTCACCCCTCCACTTT; CDR3aa: CASSSGQGGNSPLHF
j_gene: TRBJ1-2; abundance: few; d_gene: NA; len: 15; v_gene: TRBV7-9; CDR3nt: TGTGCCAGCAGCCCCATAGGACACCCTAACTATGGCTACACCTTC; CDR3aa: CASSPIGHPNYGYTF
j_gene: TRBJ1-4; abundance: once; d_gene: TRBD1; len: 14; v_gene: TRBV5-6; CDR3nt: TGTGCCAGCAGCTCTAGGACAGGGAATGAAAAACTGTTTTTT; CDR3aa: CASSSRTGNEKLFF
j_gene: TRBJ1-4; abundance: few; d_gene: TRBD1; len: 14; v_gene: TRBV9; CDR3nt: TGTGCCAGCAGCGGGGACAGGGGGAGTGAAAAACTGTTTTTT; CDR3aa: CASSGDRGSEKLFF
j_gene: TRBJ2-2; abundance: NA; d_gene: NA; len: 11; v_gene: TRBV10-3; CDR3nt: TGTGCCATCAGTGACTCCGGGGAGCTGTTTTTT; CDR3aa: CAISDSGELFF
j_gene: TRBJ1-2; abundance: NA; d_gene: TRBD1; len: 13; v_gene: TRBV27; CDR3nt: TGTGCCAGCAGTTTCAGGGGGAACTATGGCTACACCTTC; CDR3aa: CASSFRGNYGYTF
j_gene: TRBJ2-4; abundance: NA; d_gene: NA; len: 14; v_gene: TRBV23-1; CDR3nt: TGCGCCAGCAGCCATTCACTCGGGTGCGACATTCAGTACTTC; CDR3aa: CASSHSLGCDIQYF